Each of the 28 T cell receptor beta chains below was sequenced from the same sample in a study of T-cell memory formation after mild COVID-19. TCRdb re-called the 5' RACE reads through MiXCR, storing one row per CDR3 protein. The sample records 250,000 or so distinct CDR3 sequences, under 20% being singletons. The sequencing input was PBMCs or a T cell subset sorted from them (not recorded which). Receptors were obtained from a young man who had mild COVID-19 (a few samples of this study predate the infection). Cell type and time point are not known.

V and J are TRBV7-3 and TRBJ1-1; D not resolved. Germline V gene lookup returns CDR1 SGHTA and CDR2 FQGTGA. CDR3 length: 15 residues. The ends were cut back, 2 bases at V and 0 bases at J, with 10 bases in the middle. The CDR3 protein is CASSLGPVMNTEAFF. Written as DNA, the CDR3 is TGTGCCAGCAGCTTAGGTCCGGTTATGAACACTGAAGCTTTCTTT.

The V and J genes are TRBV6-6 and TRBJ2-5, with D maybe TRBD2 (6 bases). The CDR3 is made up of 15 amino acids. The germline V and J ends were trimmed by 0 bases and 2 bases, with 10 bases remaining between them. Germline loops: CDR1 MNHNY, CDR2 SVGAGI (reference sequence). The CDR3 region is CASSYSRRGQETQYF. The DNA for the CDR3 is TGTGCCAGCAGTTACTCGAGACGGGGGCAAGAGACCCAGTACTTC.

The genes are TRBV4-3 and TRBJ1-1, with TRBD1 identical over 7 bases. Per germline, CDR1 LGHNA and CDR2 YSLEER. The CDR3 extends over 16 amino acids. Trimming removed 1 base from V and 4 bases from J; junction bases left unmatched: 9. DNA for the CDR3: TGCGCCAGCAGCCAAGGGCAGGGGGGGTTGAGCACTGAAGCTTTCTTT. It yields the protein CASSQGQGGLSTEAFF.

This clonotype has more than one count but fewer than ten. This chain uses TRBV5-4 with TRBJ2-3; D is undetermined. V was clipped by 4 bases and J by 4 bases, with 13 bases between them. The length of the CDR3 is 14 residues. Germline CDR1 reads SGHNT; CDR2 reads YYREEE (reference sequence). The CDR3 coding sequence is TGTGCCAGCAGCCCTCGTATTAGGTCAGATACGCAGTATTTT. Translating gives CASSPRIRSDTQYF.

This clonotype was counted only a few times. V usage is TRBV4-1 and J usage is TRBJ2-1; either TRBD1 or TRBD2 may fit D (7 bases each). V was shortened by 0 bases and J by 3 bases, with 15 bases between the two germline ends. CDR1 and CDR2 (germline): MGHRA, YSYEKL. This CDR3 has 17 residues. CDR3 DNA sequence: TGCGCCAGCAGCCAAGAGGGTGGGAGGGGGCTCTACAATGAGCAGTTCTTC. It codes for CASSQEGGRGLYNEQFF.

This clonotype was seen a few times. This rearrangement joins TRBV7-9 to TRBJ2-3, with 7 bases lining up with TRBD1. V lost 8 bases to trimming and J lost 3 bases; unmatched junction nucleotides: 5. Germline lookup yields CDR1 SEHNR and CDR2 FQNEAQ (reference sequence). The CDR3 runs 13 residues. The CDR3 nucleotides read TGTGCCAGCCGACAGGGTGGTACAGATACGCAGTATTTT. Translated, it gives CASRQGGTDTQYF.

There are a few counts of this clonotype. This chain joins TRBV6-5 and TRBJ1-6; TRBD1 is a possible D gene (5 bases). The length of the CDR3 is 18 residues. V lost 6 bases, J lost 4 bases, and 22 bases lay in between. CDR1 MNHEY and CDR2 SVGAGI come from the germline V gene. The CDR3 DNA is TGTGCCAGCAGACCCGCGGATTGGGGCCGAAGATATAATTCACCCCTCCACTTT. Amino acid sequence: CASRPADWGRRYNSPLHF.

The chain carries TRBV12-3 or TRBV12-4 and TRBJ2-4; TRBD1 might be the D (5 bases). The CDR3 runs 15 residues. Trimming shortened V by 5 bases and J by 1 base, and 12 bases separated the two germline ends. CDR3 bases: TGTGCCAGCAGTCCTAGGTCAGGGGCCAAAAACATTCAGTACTTC. Translated, it gives CASSPRSGAKNIQYF.

This clonotype was detected a few times. This CDR3 reads CASSLAEGRAYEQYF. CDR3 bases: TGCGCCAGCAGCTTGGCCGAAGGCAGGGCCTACGAGCAGTACTTC. V usage is TRBV5-1 and J usage is TRBJ2-7; D might be TRBD1 (5 bases). The CDR3 contains 15 residues. With 0 bases removed from V and 2 bases from J, the gap between germline ends came to 12 bases. CDR1 SGHRS and CDR2 YFSETQ come from the germline V gene.

V is TRBV9 and J is TRBJ2-7; TRBD1 matches 7 bases. Germline assignment: CDR1 SGDLS and CDR2 YYNGEE. CDR3 length equals 13 residues. V dropped 4 bases and J dropped 6; count of bases not matched to a gene: 7. CDR3 nucleotides: TGTGCCAGCAGCCCCGGACAGGACGCCGAGCAGTACTTC. This gives the protein CASSPGQDAEQYF.

The sample holds many counts of this clonotype. V gene TRBV28 combines with J gene TRBJ1-2; D not resolved. The CDR3 contains 14 residues. The V end lost 3 bases, the J end lost 5 bases, and 13 bases lay between the germline ends. CDR1 and CDR2 (germline): MDHEN, SYDVKM. CDR3 in DNA: TGTGCCAGCAGTTTTCCCACCCCCACTTATGGCTACACCTTC. Protein sequence: CASSFPTPTYGYTF.

The CDR3, as DNA: TGTGCCAGCAGTTACCTGCGGAGTCGTCAGCCCCAGCATTTT. It encodes CASSYLRSRQPQHF. The V and J genes are TRBV6-2 or TRBV6-3 and TRBJ1-5; D not certain. Germline V gene sequence: CDR1 MNHEY, CDR2 SVGEGT. The CDR3 contains 14 residues. Trimming cost V 2 bases and J 6 bases, with 11 bases left between them.

There are a few counts of this clonotype. The chain couples TRBV12-3 or TRBV12-4 to TRBJ2-2, with D possibly matching TRBD2 (6 bases). V was pared by 4 bases and J by 5 bases, with 20 bases between. CDR3 length equals 17 residues. CDR3 DNA sequence: TGTGCCAGCAGTTCCGCGGGGCATAACCTTGGGACCGGGGAGCTGTTTTTT. This encodes CASSSAGHNLGTGELFF.

This clonotype was found a few times. This chain uses TRBV6-5 with TRBJ1-2; 10 bases agree with TRBD1. The CDR3 covers 17 residues. Germline trimming cut 6 bases from V and 4 bases from J; bases unmatched to any gene: 14. CDR1 and CDR2 from the germline V gene are MNHEY and SVGAGI. For the CDR3, the DNA is TGTGCCAGCAGCGGGGTGGGGACAGGGGTCACCCTCTATGGCTACACCTTC. Encoded protein: CASSGVGTGVTLYGYTF.

The V call is TRBV29-1, the J call TRBJ1-2, with D tentatively TRBD1 (5 bases). CDR3 length: 16 residues. The V gene lost 1 base and the J gene lost 4 bases, with 19 bases spanning the gap. Germline CDR1 is SQVTM and CDR2 is ANQGSEA. The CDR3 spells CSVEGQTDKKGYGYTF. The CDR3 coding sequence is TGCAGCGTTGAAGGACAGACGGATAAGAAAGGCTATGGCTACACCTTC.

In this sample, this clonotype turned up a few times. This chain uses TRBV5-1 with TRBJ1-5, with 7 bases matching TRBD1. CDR3 length equals 19 residues. The ends lost 3 bases at V and 0 bases at J; junction bases unmatched: 15. Germline CDR1 is SGHRS and CDR2 is YFSETQ. The CDR3: CASSWGGQPVDFSNQPQHF. The CDR3 DNA is TGCGCCAGCAGCTGGGGGGGACAGCCCGTGGATTTTAGCAATCAGCCCCAGCATTTT.

This clonotype was recorded a few times. The chain couples TRBV4-1 to TRBJ1-5; D uncertain. The length of the CDR3 is 14 residues. V lost 4 bases and J lost 0, with 7 bases in between. The germline V gene has CDR1 MGHRA and CDR2 YSYEKL. Here the CDR3 reads CASSLTPSNQPQHF. The CDR3 nucleotides are TGCGCCAGCAGCCTGACACCTAGCAATCAGCCCCAGCATTTT.

This clonotype appeared a few times. This chain joins TRBV6-6 and TRBJ2-1, with 7 bases matching TRBD1. CDR1 is MNHNY, CDR2 SVGAGI, per germline (reference sequence). The trim removed 10 bases at V and 5 bases at J, leaving 5 bases unmatched. CDR3 length: 12 residues. The CDR3: CATQQGDNEQFF. In DNA, the CDR3 is TGTGCCACCCAGCAGGGGGACAATGAGCAGTTCTTC.

The V gene is TRBV7-3, the J gene TRBJ1-1; possible D gene TRBD1, 5 bases. The V gene's germline CDR1 is SGHTA and CDR2 FQGTGA. CDR3 length: 14 residues. Trimming shortened V by 5 bases and J by 1 base, and 11 bases separated the two germline ends. The CDR3 coding sequence is TGTGCCAGCAGCCCTGGGGCCTCGAACACTGAAGCTTTCTTT. Its protein is CASSPGASNTEAFF.

This clonotype was observed a handful of times. The J gene is TRBJ2-1, the V gene TRBV12-3 or TRBV12-4; 8 positions match TRBD2. The ends lost 1 base at V and 5 bases at J; junction bases unmatched: 4. The CDR3 is 15 amino acids. CDR3 coding DNA: TGTGCCAGCAGTTTAGGCGGGGGGAGCAACAATGAGCAGTTCTTC. Its translation: CASSLGGGSNNEQFF.

This clonotype was picked up a small number of times. The gene calls are TRBV4-2 and TRBJ2-3, with D tentatively TRBD2 (5 bases). Per germline, CDR1 LGHNA and CDR2 YNFKEQ. Deletions cut 0 bases from V and 0 bases from J, with 13 bases between. The CDR3 is 17 amino acids. CDR3 sequence: CASSQEVRGTSTDTQYF. The CDR3 nucleotides are TGTGCCAGCAGCCAAGAAGTCCGGGGTACTAGCACAGATACGCAGTATTTT.

This clonotype came up a few times. The rearrangement links TRBV4-1 to TRBJ1-1; D is ambiguous. The germline CDR1 and CDR2 sequences are MGHRA and YSYEKL. V was cut by 6 bases and J by 1 base, with 9 bases left in between. This CDR3 spans 13 amino acids. The CDR3 DNA reads as TGCGCCAGCAGATCGGTTTCGAACACTGAAGCTTTCTTT. Translation: CASRSVSNTEAFF.

The chain links TRBV18 to TRBJ2-1; D possibly corresponds to TRBD1 (6 bases). CDR3 size: 15 residues. Trimming pared 8 bases from V and 2 bases from J, leaving 16 bases between. Germline V gives CDR1 KGHSH, CDR2 LQKENI. Here the CDR3 DNA reads TGTGCCAGCAAGAGAAAGGACAGAACCTACAATGAGCAGTTCTTC. This codes for CASKRKDRTYNEQFF.

J is TRBJ2-5 and V is TRBV6-2 or TRBV6-3; D is possibly TRBD2 (6 bases). The CDR3 is 14 amino acids. Germline values: CDR1 MNHEY, CDR2 SVGEGT. Trimming stripped 0 bases from V and 7 bases from J, with 12 bases between. The CDR3 region has the DNA TGTGCCAGCAGTTACTCAGGGACTTCTGGGACCCAGTACTTC. It is translated as CASSYSGTSGTQYF.

The V and J genes are TRBV4-2 and TRBJ2-5; 9 bases are shared with TRBD1. This CDR3 is 15 amino acids long. The V and J ends lost 1 base and 3 bases, in that order; junction bases with no gene match: 3. Germline CDR1 reads LGHNA; CDR2 reads YNFKEQ. CDR3 sequence (DNA): TGTGCCAGCAGCCAAGCTTGGACAGGGGAAGAGACCCAGTACTTC. Translating gives CASSQAWTGEETQYF.

There are a few counts of this clonotype. V and J are TRBV6-7 and TRBJ2-7; D is perhaps TRBD1 (5 bases). TRBV6-7 is known as an ORF, though its function is uncertain. The CDR3 is made up of 15 amino acids. Between the trimmed V and J ends, which lost 3 bases and 2 bases, there was a span of 14 bases. CDR3 coding DNA: TGTGCCAGCAGTTATATTAAGGGGCTGACCTACGAGCAGTACGTC. Its protein is CASSYIKGLTYEQYV.

This clonotype appeared many times. The rearrangement uses TRBV7-8 and TRBJ2-7, with D perhaps matching TRBD1 (5 bases). Looked up from germline, CDR1 is SGHVS and CDR2 is FQNEAQ. The CDR3 is 13 residues long. V dropped 1 base and J dropped 6 bases, with 10 bases sitting between them. The CDR3 DNA follows: TGTGCCAGCAGCTTAGTACTTGGGGCCGAGCAGTACTTC. Residues: CASSLVLGAEQYF.

This clonotype has just a few counts. This chain connects TRBV27 to TRBJ2-1, with D perhaps matching TRBD2 (5 bases). V lost 6 bases and J 8 bases, leaving 17 bases between the germline ends. CDR3 length: 14 residues. In germline, CDR1 is MNHEY, CDR2 SMNVEV (reference sequence). CDR3 loop: CASSLAGSNHEQFF. CDR3 DNA: TGTGCCAGCAGCCTTGCGGGCTCGAACCATGAGCAGTTCTTC.